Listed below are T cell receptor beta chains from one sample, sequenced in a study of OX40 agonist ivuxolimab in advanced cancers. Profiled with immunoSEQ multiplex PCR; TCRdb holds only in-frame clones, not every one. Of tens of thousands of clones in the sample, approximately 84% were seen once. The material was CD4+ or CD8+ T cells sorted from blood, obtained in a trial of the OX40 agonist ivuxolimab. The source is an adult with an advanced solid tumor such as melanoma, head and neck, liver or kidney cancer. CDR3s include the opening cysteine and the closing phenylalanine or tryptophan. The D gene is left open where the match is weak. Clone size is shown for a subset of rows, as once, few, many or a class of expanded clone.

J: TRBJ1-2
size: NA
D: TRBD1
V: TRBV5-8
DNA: TGTGCCAGCAGCTTTACCGGGACAGACTATGGCTACACCTTC
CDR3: CASSFTGTDYGYTF

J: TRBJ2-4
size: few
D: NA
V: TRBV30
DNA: TGTGCCTGGTCGGTAGCCAAAAACATTCAGTACTTC
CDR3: CAWSVAKNIQYF

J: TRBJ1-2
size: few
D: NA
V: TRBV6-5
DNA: TGTGCATCGGGGGCTAACTATGGCTACACCTTC
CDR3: CASGANYGYTF

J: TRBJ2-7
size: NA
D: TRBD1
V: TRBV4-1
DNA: TGCGCCAGCAGCCAAGTTCCTATTGACAGGGGTCCGACCTACGAGCAGTACTTC
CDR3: CASSQVPIDRGPTYEQYF

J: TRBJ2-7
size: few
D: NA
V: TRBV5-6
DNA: TGTGCCAGCAGCTCCCCGGACACGTCCTACGAGCAGTACTTC
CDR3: CASSSPDTSYEQYF

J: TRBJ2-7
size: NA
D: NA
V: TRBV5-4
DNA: TGTGCCAGCAGCTTCTCCTACGAGCAGTACTTC
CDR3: CASSFSYEQYF

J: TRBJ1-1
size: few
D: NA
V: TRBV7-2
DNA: TGTGCCAGCAGCTTAGCGCTAGGGCCCGGAGGTGGTTTCTTT
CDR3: CASSLALGPGGGFF

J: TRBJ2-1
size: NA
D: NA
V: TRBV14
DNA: TGTGCCAGCAGCCAAGACCGGGCAGACAATGAGCAGTTCTTC
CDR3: CASSQDRADNEQFF

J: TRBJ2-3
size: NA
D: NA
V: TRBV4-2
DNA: TGTGCCAGCAGCGCGTACCATACAGGGCCTAGTTTTGCTAGCACAGATACGCAGTATTTT
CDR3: CASSAYHTGPSFASTDTQYF

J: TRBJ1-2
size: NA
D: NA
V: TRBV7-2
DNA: TGTGCCAGCAGCTTAAGCAGGGAGGATGGCTACACCTTC
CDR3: CASSLSREDGYTF

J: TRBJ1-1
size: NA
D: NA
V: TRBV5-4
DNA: TGTGCCAGCAGCTTGGACAGGAACACTGAAGCTTTCTTT
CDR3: CASSLDRNTEAFF

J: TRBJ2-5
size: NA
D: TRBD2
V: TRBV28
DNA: TGTGCCATCACTAGCGGGGTAGAGACCCAGTACTTC
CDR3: CAITSGVETQYF

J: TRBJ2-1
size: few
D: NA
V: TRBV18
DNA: TGTGCCAGCTCACCAAACGGCCGCCGGGGGAATGAGCAGTTCTTC
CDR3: CASSPNGRRGNEQFF

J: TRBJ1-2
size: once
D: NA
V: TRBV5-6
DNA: TGTGCCAGCAGCTTGGGCTCGAACTATGGCTACACCTTC
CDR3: CASSLGSNYGYTF

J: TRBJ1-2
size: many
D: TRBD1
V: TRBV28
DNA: TGTGCCAGCAGTCCACGATACATCCGGGACAGGGGGCTTCCTCCTGGCTACACCTTC
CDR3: CASSPRYIRDRGLPPGYTF

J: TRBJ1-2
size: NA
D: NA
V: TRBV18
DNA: TGTGCCAGCTCATCCCTTGGAGGGGGTCATGGCTACACCTTC
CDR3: CASSSLGGGHGYTF

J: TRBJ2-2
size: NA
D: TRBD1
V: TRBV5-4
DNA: TGTGCCAGCAGCGGGGTCCCGAGGACAGGGGGCCGGGAGCTGTTTTTT
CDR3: CASSGVPRTGGRELFF

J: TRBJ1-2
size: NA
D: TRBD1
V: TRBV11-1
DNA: TGTGCCAGCAGCTTGAGGGGACAGGGAAACTATGGCTACACCTTC
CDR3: CASSLRGQGNYGYTF

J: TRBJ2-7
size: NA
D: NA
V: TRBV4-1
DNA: TGCGCCAGCAGCCAAGTCACGAGTAAAGAGTCCTACGAGCAGTACTTC
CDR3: CASSQVTSKESYEQYF

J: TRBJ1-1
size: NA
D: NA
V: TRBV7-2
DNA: TGTGCCAGCAGCTTAAGCGGTCAGCACACTGAAGCTTTCTTT
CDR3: CASSLSGQHTEAFF

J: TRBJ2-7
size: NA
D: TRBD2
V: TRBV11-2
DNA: TGTGCCAGCAGCTTTTTTAGCGGGGAACCCTACGAGCAGTACTTC
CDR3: CASSFFSGEPYEQYF

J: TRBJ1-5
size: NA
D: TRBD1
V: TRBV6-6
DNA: TGTGCCAGCAGTTACCTGGGACAGGGGGGTCAGCCCCAGCATTTT
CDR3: CASSYLGQGGQPQHF

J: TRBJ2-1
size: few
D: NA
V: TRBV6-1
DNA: TGTGCCAGCATGGAGGCAGCCTACAATGAGCAGTTCTTC
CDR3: CASMEAAYNEQFF

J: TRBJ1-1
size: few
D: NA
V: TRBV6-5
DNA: TGTGCCAGCCGTTGGGGGAACACTGAAGCTTTCTTT
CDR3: CASRWGNTEAFF

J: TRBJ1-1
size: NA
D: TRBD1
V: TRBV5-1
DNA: TGCGCCAGCAGCCCCAGGGGGGGGCCTGAAGCTTTCTTT
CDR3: CASSPRGGPEAFF